Shown below are 8 T cell receptor beta chains from a single sample sequenced in a study of cytotoxic CD8 clonotypes in ibrutinib-treated CLL. Clones were read by immunoSEQ multiplex PCR, and TCRdb kept only the in-frame ones, dropping some. The table shows over 150,000 clones, with roughly 77% occurring only once. The sequencing here drew on PBMCs, taken after 12 months of ibrutinib treatment. Every receptor here comes from a human donor with chronic lymphocytic leukemia.

This chain joins TRBV2 and TRBJ2-1; D is undetermined. Germline V gene data show CDR1 as SNHLY and CDR2 as FYNNEI. V lost 1 base and J 16 bases, leaving 14 bases between the germline ends. There are 12 residues in the CDR3. The CDR3 region has the DNA TGTGCCAGCAGTGAAGGAACGGACCTCCACTTCTTC. Protein sequence: CASSEGTDLHFF.

The chain has TRBV4-3 and TRBJ2-3; tentative D call: TRBD2 (6 bases). The germline V and J ends were trimmed by 1 base and 3 bases, with 8 bases remaining between them. Germline assignment: CDR1 LGHNA and CDR2 YSLEER. CDR3 length: 14 residues. The CDR3 protein is CASSQVGTTDTQYF. CDR3 nucleotide sequence: TGCGCCAGCAGCCAAGTGGGGACTACAGATACGCAGTATTTT.

The genes are TRBV2 and TRBJ1-1; tentatively, D is TRBD1 (5 bases). CDR3 length equals 14 residues. Germline V gives CDR1 SNHLY, CDR2 FYNNEI. V shed 2 bases and J shed 0 bases, with 7 bases lying between them. The CDR3 nucleotides are TGTGCCAGCAGTGAACGACAGATGAACACTGAAGCTTTCTTT. Translation gives CASSERQMNTEAFF.

The gene calls are TRBV5-6 and TRBJ1-3, with D tentatively TRBD1 (6 bases). Trimming shortened V by 3 bases and J by 4 bases, and 23 bases separated the two germline ends. CDR3 size: 18 residues. Looked up from germline, CDR1 is SGHDT and CDR2 is YYEEEE. The CDR3: CASSSYLNRVTAGNTIYF. CDR3 nucleotide sequence: TGTGCCAGCAGCTCCTATCTCAACAGGGTTACCGCGGGAAACACCATATATTTT.

The rearrangement links TRBV2 to TRBJ2-3, with TRBD2 matching over 7 bases. With 5 bases clipped from V and 1 base from J, the junction kept 6 bases outside the gene matches. CDR3 length equals 15 residues. Germline-derived CDR1 and CDR2 are SNHLY and FYNNEI. The chain's CDR3 is CASSWRGSGTDTQYF. In DNA, the CDR3 is TGTGCCAGCAGTTGGCGGGGGAGCGGCACAGATACGCAGTATTTT.

This clone has only one observation. The J gene is TRBJ2-1, the V gene TRBV4-3, with TRBD2 matching over 11 bases. This CDR3 has 16 residues. CDR1 and CDR2 from the germline V gene are LGHNA and YSLEER. With 0 bases clipped from V and 8 bases from J, the junction kept 6 bases outside the gene matches. The CDR3 loop reads CASSQENSGGADEQFF. CDR3 in DNA: TGCGCCAGCAGCCAAGAGAATAGCGGGGGGGCCGATGAGCAGTTCTTC.

CDR3 coding DNA: TGCAGCGTTCGGCAGGGAAGATATGGCTACACCTTC. Its translation: CSVRQGRYGYTF. The chain combines TRBV29-1 with TRBJ1-2; the D gene is possibly TRBD1 (5 bases). The CDR3 sequence is 12 residues long. V lost 5 bases to trimming and J lost 5 bases, with 12 bases between them. In germline, CDR1 is SQVTM, CDR2 ANQGSEA.

CDR3 sequence reads: CASSYDGTGVRGYTF. CDR3 bases: TGTGCCAGCAGTTACGACGGGACAGGGGTTCGTGGCTACACCTTC. This chain uses TRBV6-5 with TRBJ1-2, with TRBD1 matching 10 bases. Germline V lookup: CDR1 MNHEY, CDR2 SVGAGI. This CDR3 has 15 residues. V shed 2 bases, J shed 7 bases, and the junction held 7 bases outside the gene matches.